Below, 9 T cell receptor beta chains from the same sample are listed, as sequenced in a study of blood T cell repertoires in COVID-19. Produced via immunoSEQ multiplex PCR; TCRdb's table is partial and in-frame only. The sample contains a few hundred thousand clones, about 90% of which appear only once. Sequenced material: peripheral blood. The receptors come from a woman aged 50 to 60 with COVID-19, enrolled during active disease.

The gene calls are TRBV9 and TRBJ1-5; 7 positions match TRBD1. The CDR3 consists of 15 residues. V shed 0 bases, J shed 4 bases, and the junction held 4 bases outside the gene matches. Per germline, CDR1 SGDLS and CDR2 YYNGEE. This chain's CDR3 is CASSVGGQINQPQHF. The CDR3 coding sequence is TGTGCCAGCAGCGTAGGGGGACAGATAAATCAGCCCCAGCATTTT.

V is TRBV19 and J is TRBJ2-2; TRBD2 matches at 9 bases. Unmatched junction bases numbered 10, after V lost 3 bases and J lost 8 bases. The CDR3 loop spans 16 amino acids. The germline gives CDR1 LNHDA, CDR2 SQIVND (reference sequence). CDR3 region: CASSIPSFSGRGELFF. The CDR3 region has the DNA TGTGCCAGTAGTATCCCCTCATTTAGCGGGAGAGGGGAGCTGTTTTTT. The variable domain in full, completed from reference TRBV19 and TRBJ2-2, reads DGGITQSPKYLFRKEGQNVTLSCEQNLNHDAMYWYRQDPGQGLRLIYYSQIVNDFQKGDIAEGYSVSREKKESFPLTVTSAQKNPTAFYLCASSIPSFSGRGELFFGEGSRLTVL.

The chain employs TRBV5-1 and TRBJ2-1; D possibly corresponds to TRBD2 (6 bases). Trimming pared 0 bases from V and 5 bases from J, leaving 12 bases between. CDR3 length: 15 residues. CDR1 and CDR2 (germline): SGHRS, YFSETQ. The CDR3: CASSLEQRANNEQFF. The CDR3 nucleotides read TGCGCCAGCAGCTTGGAGCAGCGGGCCAACAATGAGCAGTTCTTC.

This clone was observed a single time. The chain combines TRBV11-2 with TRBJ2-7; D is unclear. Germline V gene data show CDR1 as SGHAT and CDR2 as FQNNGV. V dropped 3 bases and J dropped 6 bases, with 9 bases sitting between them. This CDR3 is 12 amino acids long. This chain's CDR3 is CASSFLETEQYF. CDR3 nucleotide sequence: TGTGCCAGCAGCTTTTTAGAAACCGAGCAGTACTTC.

DNA of the CDR3: TGTGCCAGCAGCGGTGGGACAGGGTACGAGCAGTACTTC. Its protein product is CASSGGTGYEQYF. The chain has TRBV7-7 and TRBJ2-7, with 9 bases matching TRBD1. V shed 5 bases, J shed 4 bases, and the junction held 3 bases outside the gene matches. The germline V gene has CDR1 SSHAT and CDR2 FNYEAQ (reference sequence). This CDR3 has 13 amino acids. The full variable domain, with the rest looked up from reference TRBV7-7 and TRBJ2-7, is GAGVSQSPRYKVTKRGQDVTLRCDPISSHATLYWYQQALGQGPEFLTYFNYEAQPDKSGLPSDRFSAERPEGSISTLTIQRTEQRDSAMYRCASSGGTGYEQYFGPGTRLTVT.

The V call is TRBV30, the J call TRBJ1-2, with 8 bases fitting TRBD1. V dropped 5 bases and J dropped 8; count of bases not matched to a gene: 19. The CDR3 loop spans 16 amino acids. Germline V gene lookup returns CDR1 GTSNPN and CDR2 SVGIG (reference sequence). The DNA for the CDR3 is TGTGCCTGGGGGGGACAAGTGACAGGGGAATTGCGCGGCTACACCTTC. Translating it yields CAWGGQVTGELRGYTF.

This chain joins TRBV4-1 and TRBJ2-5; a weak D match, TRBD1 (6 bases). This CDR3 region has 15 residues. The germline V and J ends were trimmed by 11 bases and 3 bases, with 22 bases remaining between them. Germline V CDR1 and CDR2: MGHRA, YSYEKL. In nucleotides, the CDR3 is TGCGCCCCCAGGGAAACAGGGCGGCGTGAAGAGACCCAGTACTTC. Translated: CAPRETGRREETQYF.

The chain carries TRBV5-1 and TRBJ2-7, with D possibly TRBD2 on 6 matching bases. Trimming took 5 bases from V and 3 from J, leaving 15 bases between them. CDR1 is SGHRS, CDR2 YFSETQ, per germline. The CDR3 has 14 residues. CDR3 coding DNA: TGCGCCAGCAGACCAAGTGGAGGGAACTACGAGCAGTACTTC. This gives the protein CASRPSGGNYEQYF. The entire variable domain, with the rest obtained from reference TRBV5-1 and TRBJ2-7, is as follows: KAGVTQTPRYLIKTRGQQVTLSCSPISGHRSVSWYQQTPGQGLQFLFEYFSETQRNKGNFPGRFSGRQFSNSRSEMNVSTLELGDSALYLCASRPSGGNYEQYFGPGTRLTVT.

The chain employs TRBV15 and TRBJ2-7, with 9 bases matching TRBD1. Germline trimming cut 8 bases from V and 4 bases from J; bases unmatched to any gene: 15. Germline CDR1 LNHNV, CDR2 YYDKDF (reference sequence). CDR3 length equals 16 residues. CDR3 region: CATGETGGRSRYEQYF. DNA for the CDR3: TGTGCCACCGGTGAGACAGGGGGGCGCTCTCGTTACGAGCAGTACTTC.